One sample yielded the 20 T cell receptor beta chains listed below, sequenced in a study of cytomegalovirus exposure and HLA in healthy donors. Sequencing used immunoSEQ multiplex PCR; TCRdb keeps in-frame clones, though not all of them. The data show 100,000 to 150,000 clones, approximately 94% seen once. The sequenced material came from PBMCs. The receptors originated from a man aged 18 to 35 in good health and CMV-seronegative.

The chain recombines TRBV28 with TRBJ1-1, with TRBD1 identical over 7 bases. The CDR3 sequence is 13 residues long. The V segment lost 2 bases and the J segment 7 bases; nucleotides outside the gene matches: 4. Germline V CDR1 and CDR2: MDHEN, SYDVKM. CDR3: CASSLGGGDEAFF. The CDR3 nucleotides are TGTGCCAGCAGTTTAGGAGGGGGCGATGAAGCTTTCTTT.

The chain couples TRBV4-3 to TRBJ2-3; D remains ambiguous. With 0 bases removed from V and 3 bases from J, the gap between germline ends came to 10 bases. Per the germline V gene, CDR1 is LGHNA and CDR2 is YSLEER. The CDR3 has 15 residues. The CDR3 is CASSQDRYRTDTQYF. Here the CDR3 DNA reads TGCGCCAGCAGCCAAGATCGATACAGAACAGATACGCAGTATTTT.

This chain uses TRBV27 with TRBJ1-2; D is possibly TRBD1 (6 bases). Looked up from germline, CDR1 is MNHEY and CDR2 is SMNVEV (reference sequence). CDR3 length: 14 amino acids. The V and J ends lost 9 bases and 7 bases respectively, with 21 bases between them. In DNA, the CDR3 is TGTGCCAGTGCTGTGGGAGGGGGGAGTGTTGGCTACACCTTC. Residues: CASAVGGGSVGYTF.

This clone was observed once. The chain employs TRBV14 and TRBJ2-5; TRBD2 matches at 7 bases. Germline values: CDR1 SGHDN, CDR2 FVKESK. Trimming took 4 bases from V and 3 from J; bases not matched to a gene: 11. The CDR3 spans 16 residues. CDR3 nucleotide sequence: TGTGCCAGCAGCCCCCCAGCGGGACTTCGGGAAGAGACCCAGTACTTC. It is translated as CASSPPAGLREETQYF.

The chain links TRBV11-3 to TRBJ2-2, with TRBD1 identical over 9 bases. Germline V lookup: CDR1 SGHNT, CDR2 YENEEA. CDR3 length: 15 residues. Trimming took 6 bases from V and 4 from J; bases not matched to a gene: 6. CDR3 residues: CASRAGQGRTGELFF. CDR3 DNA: TGTGCCAGCAGGGCGGGACAGGGTCGCACCGGGGAGCTGTTTTTT.

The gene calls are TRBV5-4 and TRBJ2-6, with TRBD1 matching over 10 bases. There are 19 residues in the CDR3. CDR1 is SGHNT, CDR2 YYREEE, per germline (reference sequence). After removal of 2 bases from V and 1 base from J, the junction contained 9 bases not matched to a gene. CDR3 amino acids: CASSFEIGTGASGANVLTF. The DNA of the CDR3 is TGTGCCAGCAGCTTCGAAATCGGGACAGGGGCATCTGGGGCCAACGTCCTGACTTTC.

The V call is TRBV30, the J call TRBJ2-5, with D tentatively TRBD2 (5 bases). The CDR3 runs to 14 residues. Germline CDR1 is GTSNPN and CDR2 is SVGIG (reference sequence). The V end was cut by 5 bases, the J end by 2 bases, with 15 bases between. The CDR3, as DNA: TGTGCCTGGGGCCTGGCGGGTGAACAAGAGACCCAGTACTTC. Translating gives CAWGLAGEQETQYF.

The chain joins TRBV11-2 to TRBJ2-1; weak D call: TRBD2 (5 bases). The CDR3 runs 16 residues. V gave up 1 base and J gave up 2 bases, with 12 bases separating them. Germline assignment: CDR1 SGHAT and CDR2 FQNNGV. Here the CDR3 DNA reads TGTGCCAGCAGCTTAGTACGGGGTGTCACCTACAATGAGCAGTTCTTC. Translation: CASSLVRGVTYNEQFF. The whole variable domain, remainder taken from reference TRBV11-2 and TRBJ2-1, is EAGVAQSPRYKIIEKRQSVAFWCNPISGHATLYWYQQILGQGPKLLIQFQNNGVVDDSQLPKDRFSAERLKGVDSTLKIQPAKLEDSAVYLCASSLVRGVTYNEQFFGPGTRLTVL.

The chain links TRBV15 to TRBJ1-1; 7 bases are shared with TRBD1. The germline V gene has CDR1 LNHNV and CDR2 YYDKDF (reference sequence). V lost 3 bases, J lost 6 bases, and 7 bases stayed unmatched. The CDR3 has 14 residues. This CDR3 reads CATSSVTGIAEAFF. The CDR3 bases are TGTGCCACCAGCAGTGTGACAGGGATCGCTGAAGCTTTCTTT.

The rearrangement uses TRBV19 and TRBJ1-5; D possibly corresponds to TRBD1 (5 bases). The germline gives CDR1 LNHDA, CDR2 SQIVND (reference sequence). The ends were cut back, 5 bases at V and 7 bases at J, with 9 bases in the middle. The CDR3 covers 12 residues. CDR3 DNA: TGTGCCAGTAGTCCAGGGAGGCAGCCCCAGCATTTT. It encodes CASSPGRQPQHF.

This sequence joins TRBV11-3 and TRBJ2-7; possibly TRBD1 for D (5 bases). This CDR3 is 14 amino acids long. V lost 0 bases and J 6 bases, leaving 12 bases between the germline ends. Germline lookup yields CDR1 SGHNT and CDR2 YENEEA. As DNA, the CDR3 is TGTGCCAGCAGCTTAGATATGGCAGGGCTCGAGCAGTACTTC. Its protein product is CASSLDMAGLEQYF.

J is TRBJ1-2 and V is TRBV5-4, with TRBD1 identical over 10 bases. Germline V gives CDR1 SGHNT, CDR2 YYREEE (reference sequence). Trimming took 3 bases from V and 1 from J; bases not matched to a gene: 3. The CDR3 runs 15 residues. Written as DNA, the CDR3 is TGTGCCAGCAGCTGGGGACAGGGGATTAACTATGGCTACACCTTC. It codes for CASSWGQGINYGYTF.

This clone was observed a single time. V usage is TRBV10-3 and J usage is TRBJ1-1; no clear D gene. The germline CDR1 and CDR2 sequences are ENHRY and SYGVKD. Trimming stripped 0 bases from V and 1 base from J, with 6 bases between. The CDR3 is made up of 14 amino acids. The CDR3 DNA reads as TGTGCCATCAGTGAGTCGGAGGGGAACACTGAAGCTTTCTTT. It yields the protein CAISESEGNTEAFF.

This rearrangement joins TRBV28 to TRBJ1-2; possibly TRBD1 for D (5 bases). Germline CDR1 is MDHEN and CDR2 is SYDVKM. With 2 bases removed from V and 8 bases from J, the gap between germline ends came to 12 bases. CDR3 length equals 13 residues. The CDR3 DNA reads TGTGCCAGCAGTTTACCAGGGTTCAGCGGCTACACCTTC. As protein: CASSLPGFSGYTF.

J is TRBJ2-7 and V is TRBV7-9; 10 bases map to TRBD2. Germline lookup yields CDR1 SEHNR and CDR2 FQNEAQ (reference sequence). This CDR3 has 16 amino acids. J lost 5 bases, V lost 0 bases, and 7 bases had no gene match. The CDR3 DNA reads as TGTGCCAGCAGCTTAGCGGTGGGACTAGCGTTCGACGAGCAGTACTTC. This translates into CASSLAVGLAFDEQYF.

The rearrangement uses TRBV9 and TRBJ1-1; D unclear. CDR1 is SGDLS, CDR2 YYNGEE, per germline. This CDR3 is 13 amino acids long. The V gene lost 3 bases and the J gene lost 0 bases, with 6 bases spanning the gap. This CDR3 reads CASSAPVNTEAFF. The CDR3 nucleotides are TGTGCCAGCAGCGCCCCGGTGAACACTGAAGCTTTCTTT.

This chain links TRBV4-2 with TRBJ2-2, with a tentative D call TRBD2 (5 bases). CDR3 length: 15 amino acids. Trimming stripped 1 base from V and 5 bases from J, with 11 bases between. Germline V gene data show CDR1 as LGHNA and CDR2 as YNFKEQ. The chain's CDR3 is CASSQGRAGTGELFF. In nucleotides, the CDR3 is TGTGCCAGCAGCCAAGGACGGGCGGGTACCGGGGAGCTGTTTTTT.

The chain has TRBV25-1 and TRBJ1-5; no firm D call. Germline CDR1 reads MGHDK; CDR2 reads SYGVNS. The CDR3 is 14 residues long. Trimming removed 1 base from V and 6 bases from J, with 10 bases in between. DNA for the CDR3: TGTGCCAGCAGTGAATTTTGGGAGGGTCAGCCCCAGCATTTT. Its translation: CASSEFWEGQPQHF.

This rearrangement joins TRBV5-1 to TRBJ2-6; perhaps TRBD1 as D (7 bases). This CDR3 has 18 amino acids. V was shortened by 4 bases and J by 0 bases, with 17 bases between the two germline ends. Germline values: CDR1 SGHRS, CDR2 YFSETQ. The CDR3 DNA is TGCGCCAGCAGCGTGGAGGAGGGGGCTAGCTCTGGGGCCAACGTCCTGACTTTC. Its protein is CASSVEEGASSGANVLTF.

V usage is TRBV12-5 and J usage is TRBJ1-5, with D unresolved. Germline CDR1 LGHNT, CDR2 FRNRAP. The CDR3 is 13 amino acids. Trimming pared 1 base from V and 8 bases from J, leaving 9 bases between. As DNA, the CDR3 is TGTGCTAGTGGTTTGGAAACACCCGAGCCCCAGCATTTT. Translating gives CASGLETPEPQHF.